The T cell receptor (beta chain) described here comes from a study of CD8 T cells in ankylosing spondylitis. The germline V and J ends were trimmed by 5 bases and 2 bases, with 13 bases remaining between them. Germline V gene data show CDR1 as MDHEN and CDR2 as SYDVKM. The CDR3 extends over 14 amino acids. By sample share, this clonotype is large (0.1 to 1%). TCRdb passed the 5' RACE reads through MiXCR, listing each CDR3 protein once. The table has fewer than 200,000 distinct CDR3 sequences, around 9.6% seen once. The sequencing input was blood, either unsorted or a sorted T cell fraction (not recorded which). This receptor was taken from a female donor with ankylosing spondylitis or in good health (not recorded which). The V gene is TRBV28, the J gene TRBJ2-7; D perhaps matches TRBD1 (5 bases). CDR3 coding DNA: TGTGCCAGCAGTCCAGACAGCCTAGCCTACGAGCAGTACTTC. Its protein product is CASSPDSLAYEQYF.